These T cell receptor beta chains were read from a single sample in a study of shared clonotypes between healthy human individuals. Repertoires were generated with immunoSEQ multiplex PCR, while TCRdb's copy carries only in-frame clones and drops some. The sample yields about 1.5 million clones, over 95% seen once. The sample consisted of naive CD4+ T cells sorted from blood. The receptors were gathered from a man aged 25-45 years in good health. Each CDR3 is given with its conserved first and last residue. Fields, in order: clone size, J gene, D gene, V gene, CDR3 DNA, CDR3 protein. The D gene is left open where the match is weak. Size values are once, few and many counts, or a class for expanded clones, and some rows have none.

clone_size: -
j_call: TRBJ1-1
d_call: -
v_call: TRBV19
cdr3_nt: TGTGCCAGTAGACCGACTATGAACACTGAAGCTTTCTTT
cdr3_aa: CASRPTMNTEAFF

clone_size: once
j_call: TRBJ1-4
d_call: -
v_call: TRBV4-1
cdr3_nt: TGCGCCAGCAGCCAAGTGTTATTGGAAAAACTGTTTTTT
cdr3_aa: CASSQVLLEKLFF

clone_size: -
j_call: TRBJ2-1
d_call: -
v_call: TRBV5-1
cdr3_nt: TGCGCCAGCAGCTTGGGCACAGGGTCCAATGAGCAGTTCTTC
cdr3_aa: CASSLGTGSNEQFF

clone_size: -
j_call: TRBJ2-3
d_call: -
v_call: TRBV19
cdr3_nt: TGTGCCAGTAGTATCCAGCGGGTGCGAACAGATACGCAGTATTTT
cdr3_aa: CASSIQRVRTDTQYF

clone_size: -
j_call: TRBJ2-1
d_call: -
v_call: TRBV7-2
cdr3_nt: TGTGCCAGCAGCTACCGGGGGCGGGTGAATGAGCAGTTCTTC
cdr3_aa: CASSYRGRVNEQFF

clone_size: -
j_call: TRBJ2-2
d_call: TRBD1
v_call: TRBV7-2
cdr3_nt: TGTGCCAGCAGCTTCCTAAGGACAGGCGCCGGGGAGCTGTTTTTT
cdr3_aa: CASSFLRTGAGELFF

clone_size: -
j_call: TRBJ2-3
d_call: -
v_call: TRBV5-1
cdr3_nt: TGCGCCAGCAGCGTTAGCACAGATACGCAGTATTTT
cdr3_aa: CASSVSTDTQYF

clone_size: few
j_call: TRBJ2-2
d_call: -
v_call: TRBV5-4
cdr3_nt: TGTGCCAGCAGCTTGGGGCAGCCCAGCACCGGGGAGCTGTTTTTT
cdr3_aa: CASSLGQPSTGELFF

clone_size: -
j_call: TRBJ1-5
d_call: -
v_call: TRBV18
cdr3_nt: TGTGCCAGCTCACCATCTTTCCAGGGCCACAATCAGCCCCAGCATTTT
cdr3_aa: CASSPSFQGHNQPQHF

clone_size: -
j_call: TRBJ1-1
d_call: -
v_call: TRBV4-1
cdr3_nt: TGCGCCAGCAGCCCACAGGGCAGGGCCGTGAACACTGAAGCTTTCTTT
cdr3_aa: CASSPQGRAVNTEAFF

clone_size: -
j_call: TRBJ1-1
d_call: -
v_call: TRBV11-3
cdr3_nt: TGTGCCAGCAGCTTATGGAGGGGCACTGAAGCTTTCTTT
cdr3_aa: CASSLWRGTEAFF

clone_size: once
j_call: TRBJ2-7
d_call: TRBD1
v_call: TRBV7-9
cdr3_nt: TGTGCCAGCAGCTTGGGGACAGGCAAGATGCGCTACGAGCAGTACTTC
cdr3_aa: CASSLGTGKMRYEQYF

clone_size: -
j_call: TRBJ1-2
d_call: -
v_call: TRBV4-3
cdr3_nt: TGCGCCAGCAGCCAAGATAAGGGGTTAAGTAGCTACACCTTC
cdr3_aa: CASSQDKGLSSYTF

clone_size: -
j_call: TRBJ1-1
d_call: -
v_call: TRBV7-9
cdr3_nt: TGTGCCAGCAGCTTATCTACTGAAGCTTTCTTT
cdr3_aa: CASSLSTEAFF

clone_size: -
j_call: TRBJ2-3
d_call: -
v_call: TRBV5-1
cdr3_nt: TGCGCCAGCAGCTTGCGGGGAGTTAGCACAGATACGCAGTATTTT
cdr3_aa: CASSLRGVSTDTQYF

clone_size: few
j_call: TRBJ2-5
d_call: TRBD1
v_call: TRBV5-1
cdr3_nt: TGCGCCAGCAGCTTGACAGGGGAAGAGACCCAGTACTTC
cdr3_aa: CASSLTGEETQYF

clone_size: once
j_call: TRBJ2-7
d_call: -
v_call: TRBV13
cdr3_nt: TGTGCCAGCAGCTCACAGGACGGTCCCTACGAGCAGTACTTC
cdr3_aa: CASSSQDGPYEQYF

clone_size: -
j_call: TRBJ1-2
d_call: -
v_call: TRBV5-1
cdr3_nt: TGCGCCAGCAGCTTACCACAAGCGGGCGGCTACACCTTC
cdr3_aa: CASSLPQAGGYTF

clone_size: -
j_call: TRBJ2-7
d_call: -
v_call: TRBV2
cdr3_nt: TGTGCCAGCAGTGAGTTTGCCGAGCAGTACTTC
cdr3_aa: CASSEFAEQYF

clone_size: -
j_call: TRBJ2-1
d_call: -
v_call: TRBV10-3
cdr3_nt: TGTGCCATCAGTGAGTCGAGTAGACTCGACAATGAGCAGTTCTTC
cdr3_aa: CAISESSRLDNEQFF

clone_size: -
j_call: TRBJ2-7
d_call: TRBD2
v_call: TRBV5-4
cdr3_nt: TGTGCCAGCAGCTTGGGACCCAGACTAGCGGGAGGCTACGAGCAGTACTTC
cdr3_aa: CASSLGPRLAGGYEQYF

clone_size: -
j_call: TRBJ2-2
d_call: TRBD2
v_call: TRBV7-8
cdr3_nt: TGTGCCAGCAGCTTAGGACTAGCGGGATCGGGCGGGGAGCTGTTTTTT
cdr3_aa: CASSLGLAGSGGELFF

clone_size: -
j_call: TRBJ2-3
d_call: -
v_call: TRBV2
cdr3_nt: TGTGCCAGCGGCGAGCGCACAGATACGCAGTATTTT
cdr3_aa: CASGERTDTQYF

clone_size: -
j_call: TRBJ2-7
d_call: TRBD2
v_call: TRBV18
cdr3_nt: TGTGCCAGCTCACCGGAGCCTAGCGGGAGTGGCTACGAGCAGTACTTC
cdr3_aa: CASSPEPSGSGYEQYF

clone_size: -
j_call: TRBJ2-1
d_call: TRBD2
v_call: TRBV7-6
cdr3_nt: TGTGCCAGCAGCTTAGTGGCGGGGCAGACTAGCATTAATGAGCAGTTCTTC
cdr3_aa: CASSLVAGQTSINEQFF

clone_size: -
j_call: TRBJ2-7
d_call: -
v_call: TRBV27
cdr3_nt: TGTGCCAGCAGGCGGGCACTCTCCTACGAGCAGTACTTC
cdr3_aa: CASRRALSYEQYF

clone_size: -
j_call: TRBJ2-2
d_call: -
v_call: TRBV28
cdr3_nt: TGTGCCAGCAGTTTCCACTACACCACCGGGGAGCTGTTTTTT
cdr3_aa: CASSFHYTTGELFF

clone_size: -
j_call: TRBJ2-5
d_call: TRBD2
v_call: TRBV9
cdr3_nt: TGTGCCAGCAGCGTAGATCTGAGGGGAGGGCTTCAAGAGACCCAGTACTTC
cdr3_aa: CASSVDLRGGLQETQYF

clone_size: -
j_call: TRBJ2-1
d_call: -
v_call: TRBV5-4
cdr3_nt: TGTGCCAGCGAGGGTATGGGCTCCTACAATGAGCAGTTCTTC
cdr3_aa: CASEGMGSYNEQFF

clone_size: -
j_call: TRBJ2-1
d_call: -
v_call: TRBV5-1
cdr3_nt: TGCGCCAGCAGCTCCAGGGGCGGGGGCTCCTACAATGAGCAGTTCTTC
cdr3_aa: CASSSRGGGSYNEQFF

clone_size: -
j_call: TRBJ2-7
d_call: -
v_call: TRBV6-6
cdr3_nt: TGTGCCAGCAGTTACTCCGAACAGCGGCAGGAAGGGGAGCAGTACTTC
cdr3_aa: CASSYSEQRQEGEQYF

clone_size: -
j_call: TRBJ1-5
d_call: -
v_call: TRBV7-2
cdr3_nt: TGTGCCAGCAGCCCCGGGACACCTCATCAGCCCCAGCATTTT
cdr3_aa: CASSPGTPHQPQHF

clone_size: -
j_call: TRBJ1-2
d_call: TRBD1
v_call: TRBV5-1
cdr3_nt: TGCGCCAGCAGCTGGGACAGGGAGATTTATGGCTACACCTTC
cdr3_aa: CASSWDREIYGYTF

clone_size: -
j_call: TRBJ1-2
d_call: -
v_call: TRBV6-5
cdr3_nt: TGTGCCAGCAGAAGGGGGGAGGGGTGGTATGGCTACACCTTC
cdr3_aa: CASRRGEGWYGYTF

clone_size: -
j_call: TRBJ1-1
d_call: -
v_call: TRBV11-2
cdr3_nt: TGTGCCAGCAAGAATTTGGAGAACACTGAAGCTTTCTTT
cdr3_aa: CASKNLENTEAFF

clone_size: -
j_call: TRBJ1-1
d_call: TRBD1
v_call: TRBV5-1
cdr3_nt: TGCGCCAGCAGCTTGGCTTCTGGGACAGGGAAGGACACTGAAGCTTTCTTT
cdr3_aa: CASSLASGTGKDTEAFF

clone_size: -
j_call: TRBJ1-4
d_call: TRBD1
v_call: TRBV19
cdr3_nt: TGTGCCAGTAGACTAATCCCGGGACAGGGGACGGAAAAACTGTTTTTT
cdr3_aa: CASRLIPGQGTEKLFF

clone_size: -
j_call: TRBJ2-3
d_call: -
v_call: TRBV9
cdr3_nt: TGTGCCAGCAGCGCAACTCTCCGGGACGGTCGAAGCACAGATACGCAGTATTTT
cdr3_aa: CASSATLRDGRSTDTQYF

clone_size: once
j_call: TRBJ2-3
d_call: TRBD1
v_call: TRBV29-1
cdr3_nt: TGCAGCGTTTTGGGACAGGGCACAGATACGCAGTATTTT
cdr3_aa: CSVLGQGTDTQYF

clone_size: -
j_call: TRBJ2-1
d_call: TRBD2
v_call: TRBV7-6
cdr3_nt: TGTGCCAGCAGCCCGCGGACTAGCGTGAGCTCCTACAATGAGCAGTTCTTC
cdr3_aa: CASSPRTSVSSYNEQFF

clone_size: once
j_call: TRBJ2-3
d_call: TRBD2
v_call: TRBV19
cdr3_nt: TGTGCCAGTAGCCCCGGGACTATTCTCGATACGCAGTATTTT
cdr3_aa: CASSPGTILDTQYF

clone_size: -
j_call: TRBJ2-1
d_call: -
v_call: TRBV5-4
cdr3_nt: TGTGCCAGCGCCCGTGGGGGCGGGAGATCCTCCTACAATGAGCAGTTCTTC
cdr3_aa: CASARGGGRSSYNEQFF

clone_size: -
j_call: TRBJ2-1
d_call: TRBD2
v_call: TRBV27
cdr3_nt: TGTGCCAGCAGTTTTCTAGGGACTAGCGGATACAATGAGCAGTTCTTC
cdr3_aa: CASSFLGTSGYNEQFF

clone_size: -
j_call: TRBJ2-1
d_call: -
v_call: TRBV6-1
cdr3_nt: TGTGCCAGCAGTGAAGCGGTGGAGTACAATGAGCAGTTCTTC
cdr3_aa: CASSEAVEYNEQFF

clone_size: -
j_call: TRBJ2-5
d_call: -
v_call: TRBV18
cdr3_nt: TGTGCCAGCTCACGGCCCCGGGGGAAAGAGACCCAGTACTTC
cdr3_aa: CASSRPRGKETQYF

clone_size: -
j_call: TRBJ2-5
d_call: TRBD1
v_call: TRBV5-1
cdr3_nt: TGCGCCAGCAGCTTTGGGACAGGGGGCTATCGGGCGGAGACCCAGTACTTC
cdr3_aa: CASSFGTGGYRAETQYF

clone_size: -
j_call: TRBJ2-7
d_call: TRBD1
v_call: TRBV30
cdr3_nt: TGTGCCTGGAGTGTACGCCCCTGGGACAGTAGAACTCTAGTTCTCTCCTACGAGCAGTACTTC
cdr3_aa: CAWSVRPWDSRTLVLSYEQYF

clone_size: -
j_call: TRBJ2-7
d_call: TRBD2
v_call: TRBV6-6
cdr3_nt: TGTGCCAGCAGTGGACTAGCGGCAAACCTCTACGAGCAGTACTTC
cdr3_aa: CASSGLAANLYEQYF

clone_size: -
j_call: TRBJ1-2
d_call: -
v_call: TRBV5-8
cdr3_nt: TGTGCCAGCAGCTTCACAGCTCGGAACTATGGCTACACCTTC
cdr3_aa: CASSFTARNYGYTF

clone_size: -
j_call: TRBJ1-5
d_call: TRBD1
v_call: TRBV2
cdr3_nt: TGTGCCAGCATGTCTGGGACAGGGAGATATCAGCCCCAGCATTTT
cdr3_aa: CASMSGTGRYQPQHF

clone_size: -
j_call: TRBJ2-5
d_call: TRBD2
v_call: TRBV5-1
cdr3_nt: TGCGCCAGCAGCTTGGTGGGCGGGAGCATCCAAGAGACCCAGTACTTC
cdr3_aa: CASSLVGGSIQETQYF

clone_size: -
j_call: TRBJ1-2
d_call: TRBD1
v_call: TRBV5-6
cdr3_nt: TGTGCCAGCACCACATGGGACAGGAGGGGCTATGGCTACACCTTC
cdr3_aa: CASTTWDRRGYGYTF

clone_size: -
j_call: TRBJ1-3
d_call: -
v_call: TRBV19
cdr3_nt: TGTGCCAGTAGTATATCCCGAAACACCATATATTTT
cdr3_aa: CASSISRNTIYF